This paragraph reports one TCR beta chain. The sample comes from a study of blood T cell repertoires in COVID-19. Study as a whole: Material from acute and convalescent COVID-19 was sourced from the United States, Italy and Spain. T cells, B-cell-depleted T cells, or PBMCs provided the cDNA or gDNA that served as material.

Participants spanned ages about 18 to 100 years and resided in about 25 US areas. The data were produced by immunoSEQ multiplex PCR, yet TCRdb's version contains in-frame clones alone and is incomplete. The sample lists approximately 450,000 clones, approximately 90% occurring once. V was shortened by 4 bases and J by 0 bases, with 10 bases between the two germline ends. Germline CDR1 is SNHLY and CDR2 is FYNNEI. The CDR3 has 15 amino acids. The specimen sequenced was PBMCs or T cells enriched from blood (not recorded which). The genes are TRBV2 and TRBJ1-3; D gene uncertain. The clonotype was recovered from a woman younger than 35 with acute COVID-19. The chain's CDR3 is CASSVADTSGNTIYF. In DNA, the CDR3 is TGTGCCAGCAGTGTGGCAGACACCTCTGGAAACACCATATATTTT.